Ten or more counts support the clone carrying this T cell receptor (beta chain). Its antigen is undetermined. This record belongs to a study of glioma-infiltrating T cells. General observations from the study: CDR3 overlap between tissue and blood was very small. Gliomas, especially low-grade, showed above-expected tissue-blood divergence; non-neoplastic patients showed below.

Using RNA template, CDR3s of TCR alpha and beta were amplified with iRepertoire arm-PCR. For one-step reverse transcription and amplification, about 85-400 ng of tissue mRNA or PBMC total RNA was used. TCRdb passed the multiplex PCR reads through MiXCR, listing each CDR3 protein once. Of 100,000 to 150,000 distinct CDR3 sequences listed, roughly 20% are singletons. Germline V gene lookup returns CDR1 MGHDK and CDR2 SYGVNS. The CDR3 has 14 amino acids. The V and J ends lost 4 bases and 0 bases respectively, with 7 bases between them. The chain uses TRBV25-1 and TRBJ1-5; no firm D call. Sequencing used glioma tissue, nonneoplastic brain tissue, or PBMCs (not recorded which). The origin of this receptor is a human donor with low-grade glioma or glioblastoma, undergoing nonglioma brain surgery, or in good health (not recorded which). This CDR3 is CASSGRHSNQPQHF. The CDR3 nucleotides read TGTGCCAGCAGTGGACGACATAGCAATCAGCCCCAGCATTTT.